The clone carrying this T cell receptor beta chain was seen a few times. Its matching antigen is unknown. The read ends 3 residues before the CDR3 terminus; that terminus is restored from the germline J gene. The CDR3 totals 15 residues. The V gene's germline CDR1 is SNHLY and CDR2 FYNNEI. The ends were cut back, 5 bases at V and 3 bases at J, with 14 bases in the middle. Some clones are missing from TCRdb's copy, which holds only in-frame ones; the method was immunoSEQ multiplex PCR. This table holds approximately 17,000 clones with no singletons; the top ten claim 13% to 15%. This sample was taken from a study of T cell clonality in common variable immunodeficiency. Study conclusions and caveats: Fewer deletions and N-nucleotide insertions were reportedly seen in common variable immunodeficiency TCR beta sequences.

The source is a human donor with common variable immunodeficiency. V gene TRBV2 combines with J gene TRBJ1-5; tentative D call: TRBD1 (5 bases). The sequenced material came from peripheral blood mononuclear cells. CDR3 DNA, as far as it was read: TGTGCCAGCAGTTCGGTAGGGGCCCCCAATCAGCCC. It is translated as CASSSVGAPNQP. The CDR3 in full is CASSSVGAPNQPQHF.